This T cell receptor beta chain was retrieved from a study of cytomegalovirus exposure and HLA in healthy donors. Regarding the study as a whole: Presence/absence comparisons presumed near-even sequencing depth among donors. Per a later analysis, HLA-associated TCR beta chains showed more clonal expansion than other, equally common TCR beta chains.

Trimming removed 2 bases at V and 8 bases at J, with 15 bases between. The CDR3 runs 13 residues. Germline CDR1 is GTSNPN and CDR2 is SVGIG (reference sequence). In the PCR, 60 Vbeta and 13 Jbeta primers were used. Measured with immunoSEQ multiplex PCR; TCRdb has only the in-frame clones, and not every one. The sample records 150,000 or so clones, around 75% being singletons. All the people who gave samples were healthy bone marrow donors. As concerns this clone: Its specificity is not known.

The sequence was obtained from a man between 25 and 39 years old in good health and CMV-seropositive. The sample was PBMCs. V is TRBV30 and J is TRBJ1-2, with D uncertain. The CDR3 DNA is TGTGCCTGGAGTTTCAAGAGGCCGACGGGCTACACCTTC. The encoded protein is CAWSFKRPTGYTF.